The sequence of this T cell receptor beta chain was determined in a study of beta chain features in type 1 diabetes. Study-wide context: The study examined some 110,000,000 sorted cells across all samples.

Isolation of CD4+ naive, central memory, regulatory and stem cell-like memory cells was achieved by sorting via CD45RO/CCR7/CD25/CD127/CD95/CD27. Of the isolated RNA, all was reverse transcribed, and so the sequenced material was expressed TCRB transcripts. The data were produced by immunoSEQ multiplex PCR, yet TCRdb's version contains in-frame clones alone and is incomplete. The sample has over 700,000 clones, roughly a sixth seen once. This CDR3 comprises 14 residues. V lost 5 bases, J lost 3 bases, and 12 bases lay in between. Germline CDR1 and CDR2: SGHTA and FQGNSA. The sequencing sample was made of naive CD4+ T cells from blood. The sequence was obtained from a woman younger than 35 in good health. V and J are TRBV7-2 and TRBJ2-3, with D possibly TRBD1 on 5 matching bases. The CDR3, as DNA: TGTGCCAGCAGCCAACAGGCCAAAACAGATACGCAGTATTTT. The encoded protein is CASSQQAKTDTQYF.